The present TCR beta chain was sequenced within a study of beta chain features in type 1 diabetes. The study, taken as a whole, reports: Type 1 diabetes patients had moderately but significantly shorter TCRB CDR3s in all four CD4+ subsets.

cDNA synthesis used the whole RNA isolate, giving expressed TCRB sequences. Data came from immunoSEQ multiplex PCR; TCRdb stores just in-frame clones and leaves some out. The sample shows approximately 730,000 clones, about an eighth of them seen only once. Turning to this clone: The antigen remains undetermined.

Germline CDR1 is SGHRS and CDR2 is YFSETQ. The germline V and J ends were trimmed by 0 bases and 4 bases, with 5 bases remaining between them. The CDR3 is 13 residues long. Sample: naive CD4+ T cells from blood. The rearrangement uses TRBV5-1 and TRBJ2-1; the D is unclear. The clonotype was recovered from a man between 18 and 29 years old with type 1 diabetes. The CDR3 protein is CASSLAQYNEQFF. The CDR3 nucleotides read TGCGCCAGCAGCTTGGCACAGTACAATGAGCAGTTCTTC. The full variable domain, its missing parts supplied by reference TRBV5-1 and TRBJ2-1, is KAGVTQTPRYLIKTRGQQVTLSCSPISGHRSVSWYQQTPGQGLQFLFEYFSETQRNKGNFPGRFSGRQFSNSRSEMNVSTLELGDSALYLCASSLAQYNEQFFGPGTRLTVL.